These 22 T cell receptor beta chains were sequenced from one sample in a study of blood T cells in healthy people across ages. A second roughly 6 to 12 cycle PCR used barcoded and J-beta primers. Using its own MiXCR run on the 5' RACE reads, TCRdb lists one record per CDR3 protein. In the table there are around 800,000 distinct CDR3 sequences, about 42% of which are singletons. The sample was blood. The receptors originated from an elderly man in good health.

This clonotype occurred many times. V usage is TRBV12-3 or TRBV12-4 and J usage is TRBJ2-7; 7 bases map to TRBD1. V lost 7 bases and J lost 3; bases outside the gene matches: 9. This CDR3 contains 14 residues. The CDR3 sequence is CASTLTGPGYEQYF. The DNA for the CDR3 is TGTGCCAGCACTCTGACAGGGCCAGGCTACGAGCAGTACTTC.

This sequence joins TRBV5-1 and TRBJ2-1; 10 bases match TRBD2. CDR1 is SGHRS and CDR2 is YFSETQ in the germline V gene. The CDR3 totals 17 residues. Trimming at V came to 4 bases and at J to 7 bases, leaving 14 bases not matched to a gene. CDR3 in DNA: TGCGCCAGCAGCAGGGTTCCTAGCGGGAGTGAGGGAAATGAGCAGTTCTTC. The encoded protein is CASSRVPSGSEGNEQFF.

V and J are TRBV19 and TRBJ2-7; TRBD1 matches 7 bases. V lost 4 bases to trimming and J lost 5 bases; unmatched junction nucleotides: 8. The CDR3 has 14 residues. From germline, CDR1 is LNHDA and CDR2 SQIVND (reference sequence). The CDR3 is CASSKGTAYDEQYF. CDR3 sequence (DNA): TGTGCCAGTAGTAAGGGGACAGCATACGACGAGCAGTACTTC.

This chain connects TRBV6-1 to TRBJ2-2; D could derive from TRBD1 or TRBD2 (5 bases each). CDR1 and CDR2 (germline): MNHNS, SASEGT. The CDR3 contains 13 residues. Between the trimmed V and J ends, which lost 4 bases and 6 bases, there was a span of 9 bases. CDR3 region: CASSALGAGELFF. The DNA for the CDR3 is TGTGCCAGCAGTGCCCTGGGGGCCGGGGAGCTGTTTTTT.

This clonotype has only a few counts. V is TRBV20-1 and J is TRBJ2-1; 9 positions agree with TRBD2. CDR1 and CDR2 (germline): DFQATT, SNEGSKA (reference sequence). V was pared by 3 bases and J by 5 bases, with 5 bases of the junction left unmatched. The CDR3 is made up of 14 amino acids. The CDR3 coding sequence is TGCAGTGCTAGTCTGCTAGCGGGAAACAATGAGCAGTTCTTC. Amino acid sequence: CSASLLAGNNEQFF.

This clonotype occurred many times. The CDR3 spells CSVWGGLAGSTDTQYF. CDR3 sequence (DNA): TGCAGCGTCTGGGGGGGACTAGCGGGGAGCACAGATACGCAGTATTTT. J is TRBJ2-3 and V is TRBV29-1; 13 bases match TRBD2. The CDR3 length is 16 residues. V gave up 6 bases and J gave up 0 bases; unmatched junction bases: 6. Germline V gene lookup returns CDR1 SQVTM and CDR2 ANQGSEA.

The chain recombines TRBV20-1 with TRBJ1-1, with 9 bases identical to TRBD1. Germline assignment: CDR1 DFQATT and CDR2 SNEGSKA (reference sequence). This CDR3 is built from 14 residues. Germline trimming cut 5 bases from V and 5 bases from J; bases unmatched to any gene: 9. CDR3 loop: CSALTGTGWTEAFF. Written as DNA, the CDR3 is TGCAGTGCTTTAACCGGGACAGGGTGGACTGAAGCTTTCTTT.

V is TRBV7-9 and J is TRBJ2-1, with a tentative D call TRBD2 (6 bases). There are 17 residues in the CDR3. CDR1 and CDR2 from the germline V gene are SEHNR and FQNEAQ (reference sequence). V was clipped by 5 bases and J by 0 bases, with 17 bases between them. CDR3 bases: TGTGCCAGCAGCCGACGCGGGACCCTAAGCTCCTACAATGAGCAGTTCTTC. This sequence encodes CASSRRGTLSSYNEQFF.

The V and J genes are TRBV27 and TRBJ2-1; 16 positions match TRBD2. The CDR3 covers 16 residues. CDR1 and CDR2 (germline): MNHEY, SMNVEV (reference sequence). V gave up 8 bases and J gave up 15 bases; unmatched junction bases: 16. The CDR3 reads CASRRGTSGRAVITFF. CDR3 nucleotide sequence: TGTGCCAGCCGACGCGGGACTAGCGGGAGGGCCGTAATCACGTTCTTC.

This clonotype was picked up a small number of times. The CDR3: CASSLTGQDYEQYF. The CDR3 region has the DNA TGTGCCAGCAGTTTAACAGGACAAGACTACGAGCAGTACTTC. This sequence joins TRBV12-3 or TRBV12-4 and TRBJ2-7; a weak D match, TRBD1 (5 bases). Trimming removed 2 bases from V and 3 bases from J, with 11 bases in between. The CDR3 is 14 residues long.

The DNA for the CDR3 is TGTGCCAGCAGTGTACCCGAGGGGCGGGGGCTATCCTACAATGAGCAGTTCTTC. It codes for CASSVPEGRGLSYNEQFF. The chain joins TRBV6-5 to TRBJ2-1, with D possibly matching TRBD2 (7 bases). There are 18 residues in the CDR3. Germline V gene lookup returns CDR1 MNHEY and CDR2 SVGAGI. Trimming took 5 bases from V and 1 from J, leaving 21 bases between them.

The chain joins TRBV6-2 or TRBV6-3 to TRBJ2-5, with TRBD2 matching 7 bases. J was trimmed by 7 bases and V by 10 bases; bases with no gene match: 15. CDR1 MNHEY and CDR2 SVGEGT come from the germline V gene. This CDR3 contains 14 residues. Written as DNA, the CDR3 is TGTGCCACCTCCCAGGCTAGCGGACCGGGGACCCAGTACTTC. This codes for CATSQASGPGTQYF.

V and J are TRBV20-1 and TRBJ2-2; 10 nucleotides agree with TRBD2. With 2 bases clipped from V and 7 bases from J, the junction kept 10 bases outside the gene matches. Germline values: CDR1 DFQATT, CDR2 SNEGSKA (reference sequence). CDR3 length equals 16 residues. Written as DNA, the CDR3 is TGCAGTGCTAGAAGAGTAACTAGCGGGAACGACGGGGAGCTGTTTTTT. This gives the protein CSARRVTSGNDGELFF.

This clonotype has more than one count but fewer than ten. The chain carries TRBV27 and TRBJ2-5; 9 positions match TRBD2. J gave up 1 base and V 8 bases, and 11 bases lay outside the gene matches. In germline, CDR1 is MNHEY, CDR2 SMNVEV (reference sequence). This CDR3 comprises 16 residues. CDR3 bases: TGTGCCAGCGGCCGGACTGTAGCGGGAGCCCAAGAGACCCAGTACTTC. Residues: CASGRTVAGAQETQYF.

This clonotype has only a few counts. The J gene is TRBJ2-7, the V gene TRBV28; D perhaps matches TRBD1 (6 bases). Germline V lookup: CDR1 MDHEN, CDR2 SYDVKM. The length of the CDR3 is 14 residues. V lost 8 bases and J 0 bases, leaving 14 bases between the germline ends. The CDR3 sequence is CASGQRDNSYEQYF. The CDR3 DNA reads TGTGCCAGCGGGCAACGGGACAACTCCTACGAGCAGTACTTC.

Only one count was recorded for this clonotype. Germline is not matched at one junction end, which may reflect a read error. The CDR3 is CASELRTSGTSTDMQYF. The CDR3 coding sequence is TGTGCCAGCGAGCTTAGGACTAGCGGGACTAGCACAGATATGCAGTATTTT. This chain joins TRBV2 and TRBJ2-3, with 12 bases identical to TRBD2. Germline CDR1 is SNHLY and CDR2 is FYNNEI. The CDR3 is made up of 17 amino acids.

The CDR3 region is CASSESGRGEQFF. DNA for the CDR3: TGTGCCAGCAGTGAAAGCGGGAGGGGTGAGCAGTTCTTC. The V gene is TRBV2, the J gene TRBJ2-1, with 10 bases that match TRBD2. V gave up 2 bases and J gave up 9 bases; unmatched junction bases: 1. Looked up from germline, CDR1 is SNHLY and CDR2 is FYNNEI. The CDR3 runs to 13 residues. Variable domain in full (rest from reference TRBV2 and TRBJ2-1): EPEVTQTPSHQVTQMGQEVILRCVPISNHLYFYWYRQILGQKVEFLVSFYNNEISEKSEIFDDQFSVERPDGSNFTLKIRSTKLEDSAMYFCASSESGRGEQFFGPGTRLTVL.

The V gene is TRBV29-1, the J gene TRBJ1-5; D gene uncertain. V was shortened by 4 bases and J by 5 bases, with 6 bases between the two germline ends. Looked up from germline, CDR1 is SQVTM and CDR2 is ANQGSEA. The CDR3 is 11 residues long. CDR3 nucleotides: TGCAGCGTTGGTGGGGATCAGCCCCAGCATTTT. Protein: CSVGGDQPQHF. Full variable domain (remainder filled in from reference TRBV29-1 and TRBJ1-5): SAVISQKPSRDICQRGTSLTIQCQVDSQVTMMFWYRQQPGQSLTLIATANQGSEATYESGFVIDKFPISRPNLTFSTLTVSNMSPEDSSIYLCSVGGDQPQHFGDGTRLSIL.

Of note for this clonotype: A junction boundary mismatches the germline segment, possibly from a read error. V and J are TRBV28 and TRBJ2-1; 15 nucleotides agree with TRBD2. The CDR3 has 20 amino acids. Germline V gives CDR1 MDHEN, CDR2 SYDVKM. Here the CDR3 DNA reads TGTGCCGGCAGTCCAGTGGGGACTAGCGGGAGGACAAACTCCTACAATGAGCAGTTCTTC. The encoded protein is CAGSPVGTSGRTNSYNEQFF.

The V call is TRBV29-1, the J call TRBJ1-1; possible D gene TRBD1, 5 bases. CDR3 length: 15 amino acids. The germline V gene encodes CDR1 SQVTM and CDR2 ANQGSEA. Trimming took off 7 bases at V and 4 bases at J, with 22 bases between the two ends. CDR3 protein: CSARPGGTALTEAFF. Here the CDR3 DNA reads TGCAGCGCCCGACCGGGTGGGACGGCCCTCACTGAAGCTTTCTTT.

Written as DNA, the CDR3 is TGCAGTGCGGGGGGTAACGACAATGAGCAGTTCTTC. Translation: CSAGGNDNEQFF. This chain uses TRBV20-1 with TRBJ2-1, with D maybe TRBD2 (6 bases). The CDR3 extends over 12 amino acids. Trimming took 6 bases from V and 5 from J, leaving 11 bases between them. CDR1 and CDR2 from the germline V gene are DFQATT and SNEGSKA (reference sequence).

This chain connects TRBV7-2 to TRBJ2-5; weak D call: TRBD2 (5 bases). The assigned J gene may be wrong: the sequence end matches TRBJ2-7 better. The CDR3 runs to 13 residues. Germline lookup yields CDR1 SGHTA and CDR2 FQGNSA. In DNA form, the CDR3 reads TGTGCCAGCAGCCCTCTAGCCTTCGGCGAGCAGTACTTC. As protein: CASSPLAFGEQYF.